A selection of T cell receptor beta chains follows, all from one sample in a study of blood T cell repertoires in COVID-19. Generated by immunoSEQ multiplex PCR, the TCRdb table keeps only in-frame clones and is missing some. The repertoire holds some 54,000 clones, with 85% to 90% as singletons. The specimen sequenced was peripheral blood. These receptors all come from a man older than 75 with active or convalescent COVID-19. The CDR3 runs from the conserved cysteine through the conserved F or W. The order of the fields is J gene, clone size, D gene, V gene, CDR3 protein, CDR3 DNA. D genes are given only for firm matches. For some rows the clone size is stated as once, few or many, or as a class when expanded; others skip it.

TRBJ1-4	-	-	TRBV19	CASSILSATNEKLFF	TGTGCCAGTAGTATATTATCAGCAACTAATGAAAAACTGTTTTTT
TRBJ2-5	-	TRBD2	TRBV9	CASSVVPLAGGGETQYF	TGTGCCAGCAGCGTAGTTCCCCTAGCGGGGGGTGGGGAGACCCAGTACTTC
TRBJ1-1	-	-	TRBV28	CASTPPNVGNTEAFF	TGTGCCAGCACCCCACCGAACGTCGGGAACACTGAAGCTTTCTTT
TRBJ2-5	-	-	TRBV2	CASSGNFQETQYF	TGTGCCAGCAGTGGAAACTTCCAAGAGACCCAGTACTTC
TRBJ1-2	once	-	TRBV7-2	CASSLAGGYHGYTF	TGTGCCAGCAGCCTAGCGGGGGGTTACCATGGCTACACCTTC
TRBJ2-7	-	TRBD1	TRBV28	CASSYQAQGFTYEQYF	TGTGCCAGCAGTTATCAAGCACAGGGGTTTACCTACGAGCAGTACTTC
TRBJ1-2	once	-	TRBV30	CAWSVGFSGGYTF	TGTGCCTGGAGTGTAGGTTTCTCAGGAGGCTACACCTTC
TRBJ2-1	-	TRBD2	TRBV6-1	CASSELAGLPQGGEQFF	TGTGCCAGCAGTGAACTAGCGGGACTACCCCAGGGGGGTGAGCAGTTCTTC
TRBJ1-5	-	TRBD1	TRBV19	CASSIRTGIEDQPQHF	TGTGCCAGTAGTATACGGACAGGGATTGAGGATCAGCCCCAGCATTTT
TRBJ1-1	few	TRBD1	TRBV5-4	CASSPDRPMNTEAFF	TGTGCCAGCAGCCCGGACAGGCCCATGAACACTGAAGCTTTCTTT
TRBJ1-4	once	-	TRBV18	CASSPPQGTNEKLFF	TGTGCCAGCTCGCCACCGCAGGGAACTAATGAAAAACTGTTTTTT